The sequence of this T cell receptor (beta chain) was determined in a study of T cells in Graves' hyperthyroidism and ophthalmopathy. The CDR3 length is 15 residues. V was trimmed by 6 bases and J by 5 bases, leaving 19 bases between them. In germline, CDR1 is MDHEN, CDR2 SYDVKM. This clonotype was counted many times. Its antigen is still unknown. Findings and caveats of the study: Blood also showed most of the thyroid clonotypes that were expanded above 0.001.

RNA transcripts served as the template for amplifying TCR beta CDR3 regions. With the HTBI primer set, the TCR CDR3 went through a first round of RT-PCR. TCRdb processed the multiplex PCR reads anew with MiXCR; each CDR3 protein has one entry. This table holds about 400,000 distinct CDR3 sequences, around 16% found once. Absent ophthalmopathy progression within 18 months defined stable Graves' hyperthyroidism. Exclusion criteria comprised uncontrolled infection, other autoimmune disease, pregnancy or lactation. This clonotype was obtained from a woman under 30 with Graves' hyperthyroidism. The sequenced sample consisted of blood. The chain is built from TRBV28 and TRBJ2-5; weak D call: TRBD2 (7 bases). The CDR3 region has the DNA TGTGCCAGCAGGACACACTCGGGGGGCGGGGAGACCCAGTACTTC. Protein product: CASRTHSGGGETQYF.